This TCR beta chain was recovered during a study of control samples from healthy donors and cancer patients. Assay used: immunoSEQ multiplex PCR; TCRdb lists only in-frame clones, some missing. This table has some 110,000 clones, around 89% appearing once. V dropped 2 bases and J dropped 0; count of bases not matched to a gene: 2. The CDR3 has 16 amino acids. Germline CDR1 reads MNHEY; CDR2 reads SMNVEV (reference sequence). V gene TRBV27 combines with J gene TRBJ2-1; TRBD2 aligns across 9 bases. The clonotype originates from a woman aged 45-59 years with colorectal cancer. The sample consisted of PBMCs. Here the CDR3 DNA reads TGTGCCAGCAGTTTAAGAGCGGGGGGCTCCTACAATGAGCAGTTCTTC. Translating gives CASSLRAGGSYNEQFF.